This T cell receptor beta chain was found in a study of blood T cell repertoires in COVID-19 (dated by TCRdb to the early 2020s). Context from the whole study: The collaborator samples originated in the United States, Italy and Spain and spanned the acute and convalescent phases of COVID-19. The prospective study material was composed of cDNA or gDNA derived from T cells, B-cell-depleted T cells, or PBMCs. Deeply sampled blood TCRbeta repertoires from subjects exposed to, actively infected with, or recovered from COVID-19 were included in the dataset. The repertoires were released in a freely available public database intended as a resource for research on the immune response to SARS-CoV-2. The samples were drawn from two sources: the first 160 participants of the ongoing ImmuneRACE study, and 950 to 1,500 subjects contributed by 6 global collaborators. Sample metadata almost always included a de-identified subject ID, COVID-19 status, age in years and sex. Where available, HLA class I and class II types were taken from metadata supplied by the sample provider and were not determined by assay-based typing. Summary of the overall study and its limitations: The quantity of clinical and demographic metadata differed by source and by participant and was supplied without curation.

The germline V and J ends show losses of 4 bases and 3 bases respectively, and no gene match explains 15 bases of the junction. Spanning cysteine to phenylalanine, the CDR3 consists of 17 amino acids. Just CDR3 DNA is preserved here, 51 bases in frame from base 1. CDR1 is given as MNHNS and CDR2 as SASEGT, both from the germline V gene. The collaborating institutions used their own protocols to collect whole blood in K2EDTA tubes. For TCRbeta analysis, collaborators shipped samples as frozen whole blood, isolated PBMCs, or DNA extracted from either of those sample types. TCRbeta CDR3 regions were amplified from genomic DNA by means of the immunoSEQ Assay, a bias-controlled multiplex PCR. The source study handled its data this way. The number of nucleated cells in each sample was estimated by amplification of reference gene primers within the assay. Sequence reads were collapsed and filtered to measure the absolute abundance of every unique TCRbeta CDR3 rearrangement. For each sample, productive Simpson clonality was calculated by taking the square root of Simpson's diversity index across productive rearrangements. TCRdb holds this immuneACCESS table with in-frame rearrangements only. Some clones are missing; in checked studies, unresolved V genes explain under half, and the rest has no known cause. Clone size and V and J calls were adopted from that table, with D and trimming inferred from the DNA. For this sample there are roughly 110,000 clones; roughly 84% appear just once. The top ten hold about 7.3% of the sample.

On this clone itself: There is no known antigen for this receptor. Base qualities are not recorded, but no much larger clone differs from it by a single base.

Material for sequencing was peripheral blood. The sequence was obtained from a woman aged 40 to 50 with acute or convalescent COVID-19. The sequence links TRBV6-1 to TRBJ2-7; TRBD2 matches 7 bases in the middle. Here the CDR3 is given as CASSAELGAGQIYEQYF. The DNA sequence follows: TGTGCCAGCAGTGCTGAATTGGGAGCGGGGCAAATCTACGAGCAGTACTTC.